These 32 T cell receptor beta chains came from one sample sequenced in a study of T cell responses to AZD1222 COVID-19 vaccine. Assay used: immunoSEQ multiplex PCR; TCRdb lists only in-frame clones, some missing. The table lists about 150,000 clones, nearly 95% of them singletons. Source: peripheral blood, taken on day 0 of AZD1222 vaccination. Source of these receptors: an adult in good health.

The gene calls are TRBV3-1 (or the pseudogene TRBV3-2) and TRBJ1-2; D is perhaps TRBD1 (6 bases). The CDR3 totals 15 residues. With 4 bases removed from V and 4 bases from J, the gap between germline ends came to 16 bases. CDR1 is LGHDT and CDR2 is YNNKEL in the germline V gene (reference sequence). CDR3 region: CASSRVGGLGYGYTF. Here the CDR3 DNA reads TGTGCCAGCAGCCGCGTAGGGGGGCTGGGCTATGGCTACACCTTC.

The chain recombines TRBV12-5 with TRBJ2-2; D is unclear. CDR1 and CDR2 from the germline V gene are LGHNT and FRNRAP. V lost 0 bases, J lost 0 bases, and 8 bases lay in between. The CDR3 contains 16 residues. Here the CDR3 DNA reads TGTGCTAGTGGTTTGGTATGGGCAGCGAACACCGGGGAGCTGTTTTTT. Translating it yields CASGLVWAANTGELFF. Complete variable domain (other parts from reference TRBV12-5 and TRBJ2-2): DARVTQTPRHKVTEMGQEVTMRCQPILGHNTVFWYRQTMMQGLELLAYFRNRAPLDDSGMPKDRFSAEMPDATLATLKIQPSEPRDSAVYFCASGLVWAANTGELFFGEGSRLTVL.

The CDR3 region has the DNA TGCGCCAGCTTAGTGAACACCGGGGAGCTGTTTTTT. Translation gives CASLVNTGELFF. V and J are TRBV10-2 and TRBJ2-2; no reliable D call. V lost 8 bases to trimming and J lost 1 base, with 5 bases between them. Germline CDR1 is WSHSY and CDR2 is SAAADI. The CDR3 extends over 12 amino acids.

This clone was found once. The V and J genes are TRBV28 and TRBJ2-1; D uncertain. The germline gives CDR1 MDHEN, CDR2 SYDVKM. There are 12 residues in the CDR3. V lost 4 bases to trimming and J lost 5 bases, with 6 bases between them. CDR3 protein: CASSSRDNEQFF. The CDR3 coding sequence is TGTGCCAGCAGTTCCCGGGACAATGAGCAGTTCTTC.

The CDR3 protein is CASSVGSLNSPLHF. Written as DNA, the CDR3 is TGTGCCAGCAGCGTAGGGAGTTTGAATTCACCCCTCCACTTT. The chain has TRBV9 and TRBJ1-6; no firm D call. This CDR3 has 14 amino acids. The V gene lost 0 bases and the J gene lost 7 bases, with 8 bases spanning the gap. Germline-derived CDR1 and CDR2 are SGDLS and YYNGEE.

V usage is TRBV18 and J usage is TRBJ1-1; D gene unclear. Trimming shortened V by 1 base and J by 4 bases, and 13 bases separated the two germline ends. From germline, CDR1 is KGHSH and CDR2 LQKENI. The CDR3 extends over 15 amino acids. The CDR3 nucleotides read TGTGCCAGCTCACCACTAGAGGGTCAAGCCACTGAAGCTTTCTTT. As protein: CASSPLEGQATEAFF.

This chain connects TRBV19 to TRBJ1-1; no definite D call. The CDR3 loop spans 14 amino acids. V lost 5 bases, J lost 0 bases, and 10 bases lay in between. Germline loops: CDR1 LNHDA, CDR2 SQIVND (reference sequence). CDR3 coding DNA: TGTGCCAGTAGTCCGACGGTCATGAACACTGAAGCTTTCTTT. Amino acid sequence: CASSPTVMNTEAFF.

The chain is built from TRBV19 and TRBJ2-5, with 8 positions matching TRBD2. Looked up from germline, CDR1 is LNHDA and CDR2 is SQIVND (reference sequence). There are 15 residues in the CDR3. Trimming removed 7 bases from V and 5 bases from J; junction bases left unmatched: 12. The CDR3 sequence is CASKRGLEHWETQYF. The CDR3 nucleotides are TGTGCCAGTAAACGGGGACTAGAACATTGGGAGACCCAGTACTTC. Variable domain in full (rest from reference TRBV19 and TRBJ2-5): DGGITQSPKYLFRKEGQNVTLSCEQNLNHDAMYWYRQDPGQGLRLIYYSQIVNDFQKGDIAEGYSVSREKKESFPLTVTSAQKNPTAFYLCASKRGLEHWETQYFGPGTRLLVL.

The V gene is TRBV7-8, the J gene TRBJ1-2; possible D gene TRBD1, 5 bases. The CDR3 is made up of 15 amino acids. V lost 3 bases to trimming and J lost 4 bases, with 15 bases between them. CDR1 SGHVS and CDR2 FQNEAQ come from the germline V gene. The CDR3 DNA follows: TGTGCCAGCAGCTTGGCCGGGGACGGCCGCTATGGCTACACCTTC. This sequence encodes CASSLAGDGRYGYTF. The full variable domain, rest sourced from reference TRBV7-8 and TRBJ1-2, is GAGVSQSPRYKVAKRGQDVALRCDPISGHVSLFWYQQALGQGPEFLTYFQNEAQLDKSGLPSDRFFAERPEGSVSTLKIQRTQQEDSAVYLCASSLAGDGRYGYTFGSGTRLTVV.

The CDR3 DNA is TGCGCCAGCAGCTTGGCTTCAGTTTCCTACGAGCAGTACTTC. Translating gives CASSLASVSYEQYF. The chain joins TRBV5-1 to TRBJ2-7, with unresolved D. Germline CDR1 and CDR2: SGHRS and YFSETQ. This CDR3 region has 14 residues. Deletions cut 0 bases from V and 1 base from J, with 8 bases between.

This chain connects TRBV6-5 to TRBJ1-3; 7 nucleotides agree with TRBD1. Trimming at V came to 6 bases and at J to 7 bases, leaving 12 bases not matched to a gene. Germline loops: CDR1 MNHEY, CDR2 SVGAGI. CDR3 size: 15 residues. CDR3 DNA: TGTGCCAGCAGCGGATACAGGGGTTATAGCAACACCATATATTTT. Encoded protein: CASSGYRGYSNTIYF.

This clone has only a few counts. This sequence joins TRBV29-1 and TRBJ1-6; no definite D call. The CDR3 has 13 amino acids. The germline gives CDR1 SQVTM, CDR2 ANQGSEA. V lost 2 bases and J 8 bases, leaving 10 bases between the germline ends. The CDR3 sequence: CSVEISPDSPLHF. CDR3 nucleotide sequence: TGCAGCGTTGAAATCAGTCCCGATTCACCCCTCCACTTT. The variable domain in full, completed from reference TRBV29-1 and TRBJ1-6, reads SAVISQKPSRDICQRGTSLTIQCQVDSQVTMMFWYRQQPGQSLTLIATANQGSEATYESGFVIDKFPISRPNLTFSTLTVSNMSPEDSSIYLCSVEISPDSPLHFGNGTRLTVT.

The CDR3 DNA is TGTGCCAGCAGCCAAGATCTGGGTGGCGGGAGGAACACAGATACGCAGTATTTT. This encodes CASSQDLGGGRNTDTQYF. V is TRBV4-2 and J is TRBJ2-3; 8 bases map to TRBD2. From germline, CDR1 is LGHNA and CDR2 YNFKEQ. The V and J ends lost 0 bases and 2 bases, in that order; junction bases with no gene match: 10. The CDR3 has 18 amino acids.

This clone was counted a single time. This rearrangement joins TRBV18 to TRBJ2-3; D gene ambiguous. Per the germline V gene, CDR1 is KGHSH and CDR2 is LQKENI. V lost 3 bases to trimming and J lost 2 bases, with 9 bases between them. CDR3 size: 14 residues. Written as DNA, the CDR3 is TGTGCCAGCTCACCGAGGCAGCACACAGATACGCAGTATTTT. Translated: CASSPRQHTDTQYF. Supplemented by reference TRBV18 and TRBJ2-3, the full variable domain reads NAGVMQNPRHLVRRRGQEARLRCSPMKGHSHVYWYRQLPEEGLKFMVYLQKENIIDESGMPKERFSAEFPKEGPSILRIQQVVRGDSAAYFCASSPRQHTDTQYFGPGTRLTVL.

The chain joins TRBV28 to TRBJ2-7; 7 nucleotides align to TRBD2. This CDR3 is built from 13 residues. Germline V gives CDR1 MDHEN, CDR2 SYDVKM. V shed 6 bases, J shed 5 bases, and the junction held 7 bases outside the gene matches. Here the CDR3 reads CASSLAGRNEQYF. CDR3 DNA: TGTGCCAGCAGCTTAGCGGGTCGGAACGAGCAGTACTTC.

The chain has TRBV12-5 and TRBJ2-1, with 15 bases matching TRBD2. J gave up 5 bases and V 3 bases, and 5 bases lay outside the gene matches. The CDR3 spans 17 residues. CDR1 and CDR2 (germline): LGHNT, FRNRAP. CDR3: CASGFRTSGREDNEQFF. The CDR3 DNA reads as TGTGCTAGTGGTTTTCGGACTAGCGGGAGGGAAGACAATGAGCAGTTCTTC.

The J gene is TRBJ2-7, the V gene TRBV4-1, with TRBD1 as a possible D gene (5 bases). The CDR3 covers 15 residues. V was shortened by 0 bases and J by 2 bases, with 11 bases between the two germline ends. Germline CDR1 reads MGHRA; CDR2 reads YSYEKL. The CDR3 nucleotides read TGCGCCAGCAGCCAAGAATGGGGCCATACCTACGAGCAGTACTTC. This gives the protein CASSQEWGHTYEQYF.

The chain couples TRBV29-1 to TRBJ1-2; D uncertain. The germline CDR1 and CDR2 sequences are SQVTM and ANQGSEA. Trimming pared 6 bases from V and 10 bases from J, leaving 9 bases between. The CDR3 extends over 9 amino acids. The CDR3 DNA sequence: TGCAGCGTAGATGAGGACTACACCTTC. Translation: CSVDEDYTF.

The V call is TRBV14, the J call TRBJ1-3; D gene unclear. V was trimmed by 4 bases and J by 0 bases, leaving 7 bases between them. Germline CDR1 is SGHDN and CDR2 is FVKESK. This CDR3 is built from 14 residues. CDR3 in amino acids: CASSLRTSGNTIYF. Written as DNA, the CDR3 is TGTGCCAGCAGCCTACGGACCTCTGGAAACACCATATATTTT.

The rearrangement links TRBV5-1 to TRBJ2-3; a weak D match, TRBD1 (6 bases). The CDR3 has 16 residues. Germline CDR1 is SGHRS and CDR2 is YFSETQ. V was pared by 3 bases and J by 6 bases, with 20 bases between. CDR3 sequence reads: CASSWGQGVPTDTQYF. DNA of the CDR3: TGCGCCAGCAGCTGGGGGCAGGGCGTCCCTACCGATACGCAGTATTTT.

The V and J genes are TRBV7-8 and TRBJ2-7; TRBD2 matches 10 bases. CDR1 is SGHVS and CDR2 is FQNEAQ in the germline V gene. V dropped 4 bases and J dropped 5; count of bases not matched to a gene: 5. The CDR3 contains 14 residues. The DNA for the CDR3 is TGTGCCAGCAGCTGGGGACTAGCGTTCCACGAGCAGTACTTC. It translates to CASSWGLAFHEQYF. The complete variable domain, with remaining parts taken from reference TRBV7-8 and TRBJ2-7, reads GAGVSQSPRYKVAKRGQDVALRCDPISGHVSLFWYQQALGQGPEFLTYFQNEAQLDKSGLPSDRFFAERPEGSVSTLKIQRTQQEDSAVYLCASSWGLAFHEQYFGPGTRLTVT.

The J gene is TRBJ2-2, the V gene TRBV12-5; TRBD2 aligns across 11 bases. The CDR3 length is 15 residues. CDR1 is LGHNT, CDR2 FRNRAP, per germline. After removal of 1 base from V and 7 bases from J, the junction contained 2 bases not matched to a gene. This CDR3 is CASGLATSGGGELFF. The CDR3 nucleotides read TGTGCTAGTGGTTTGGCCACTAGCGGGGGCGGGGAGCTGTTTTTT.

In this sample, this clone turned up once. The junction differs from germline at one of its ends, possibly a read error. CDR3 bases: TGTGCCAGCAGCCAAGATGCGGCAACGAATGAAAAACTGTTTTTT. Translated: CASSQDAATNEKLFF. J is TRBJ1-4 and V is TRBV3-1 (or the pseudogene TRBV3-2); no clear D gene. CDR1 and CDR2 (germline): LGHDT, YNNKEL (reference sequence). This CDR3 contains 15 residues.

This chain joins TRBV9 and TRBJ1-3, with 10 nucleotides matching TRBD1. From germline, CDR1 is SGDLS and CDR2 YYNGEE. V trimming: 5 bases; J trimming: 0 bases; junction bases outside the gene matches: 5. The CDR3 runs 16 residues. The CDR3 region has the DNA TGTGCCAGCAGAAGGGGGACAGGGGACTCTGGAAACACCATATATTTT. This encodes CASRRGTGDSGNTIYF.

The genes are TRBV19 and TRBJ1-5, with 9 bases matching TRBD1. Trimming at V came to 2 bases and at J to 6 bases, leaving 8 bases not matched to a gene. This CDR3 has 16 residues. Germline lookup yields CDR1 LNHDA and CDR2 SQIVND (reference sequence). DNA of the CDR3: TGTGCCAGTAGTATAACCCGGACAGGGGTGGTTCAGCCCCAGCATTTT. It encodes CASSITRTGVVQPQHF.

V is TRBV7-2 and J is TRBJ2-2; 8 positions match TRBD2. Germline loops: CDR1 SGHTA, CDR2 FQGNSA. CDR3 length: 15 residues. V trimming: 3 bases; J trimming: 1 base; junction bases outside the gene matches: 1. CDR3 coding DNA: TGTGCCAGCAGCTTCAGCGGGAGGAACACCGGGGAGCTGTTTTTT. It is translated as CASSFSGRNTGELFF.

This chain links TRBV2 with TRBJ1-1; possibly TRBD1 for D (5 bases). The germline V gene encodes CDR1 SNHLY and CDR2 FYNNEI. Trimming shortened V by 8 bases and J by 6 bases, and 16 bases separated the two germline ends. The length of the CDR3 is 13 residues. CDR3 sequence: CASAGQRNAEAFF. CDR3 DNA sequence: TGTGCCAGCGCGGGGCAGAGAAACGCTGAAGCTTTCTTT.

The chain couples TRBV5-6 to TRBJ2-5, with D possibly being TRBD2 (7 bases). Trimming removed 1 base from V and 2 bases from J, with 12 bases in between. The CDR3 is 15 amino acids. The germline gives CDR1 SGHDT, CDR2 YYEEEE. The chain's CDR3 is CASSLIGGGQETQYF. The CDR3 nucleotides read TGTGCCAGCAGCTTGATAGGGGGAGGGCAAGAGACCCAGTACTTC.

This chain uses TRBV4-1 with TRBJ2-1, with D perhaps matching TRBD1 (6 bases). This CDR3 comprises 14 residues. The V gene's germline CDR1 is MGHRA and CDR2 YSYEKL. V was shortened by 1 base and J by 7 bases, with 11 bases between the two germline ends. CDR3 sequence reads: CASSQGQGFNEQFF. The DNA of the CDR3 is TGCGCCAGCAGCCAAGGGCAGGGGTTTAATGAGCAGTTCTTC.

J is TRBJ2-3 and V is TRBV15, with D unresolved. CDR1 and CDR2 (germline): LNHNV, YYDKDF (reference sequence). Trimming removed 5 bases at V and 0 bases at J, with 9 bases between. The CDR3 is 14 residues long. Here the CDR3 DNA reads TGTGCCACCAGCGTTACGATAAGCACAGATACGCAGTATTTT. Translating it yields CATSVTISTDTQYF. The whole variable domain, remainder taken from reference TRBV15 and TRBJ2-3, is DAMVIQNPRYQVTQFGKPVTLSCSQTLNHNVMYWYQQKSSQAPKLLFHYYDKDFNNEADTPDNFQSRRPNTSFCFLDIRSPGLGDTAMYLCATSVTISTDTQYFGPGTRLTVL.

This rearrangement joins TRBV5-1 to TRBJ2-7, with 9 bases matching TRBD1. Germline assignment: CDR1 SGHRS and CDR2 YFSETQ. V trimming: 0 bases; J trimming: 0 bases; junction bases outside the gene matches: 4. CDR3 length: 16 amino acids. CDR3 DNA: TGCGCCAGCAGCTTGGGTCGGGACAGGGTCTCCTACGAGCAGTACTTC. Its translation: CASSLGRDRVSYEQYF.

The rearrangement uses TRBV6-1 and TRBJ1-5; possibly TRBD1 for D (6 bases). The CDR3 covers 15 residues. V lost 1 base and J 5 bases, leaving 12 bases between the germline ends. Germline loops: CDR1 MNHNS, CDR2 SASEGT. The CDR3 loop is CASSEGGGQDQPQHF. CDR3 DNA: TGTGCCAGCAGTGAAGGGGGGGGCCAGGATCAGCCCCAGCATTTT.